This T cell receptor beta chain was captured by sequencing in a study of T-cell memory formation after mild COVID-19 (TCRdb year 2021). For the study in its entirety: Most TCR sequence clusters were specific to one of the two donors. In a couple of donors, T-cell clones that expanded and contracted after mild COVID-19 were tracked by sequencing TCRalpha and TCRbeta repertoires over time. Two young, previously healthy adult volunteers made up the cohort, one male and one female. The investigation overall reported the following: Balanced CD4/CD8 phenotypes were observed for clones contracting from day 15 to 85, whereas a bias towards CD4+ was observed for a second wave of clones expanding from day 15 to 37. Contracting CD4+ clones appeared mostly in the CM and EM memory subsets, whereas CD8+ clones were enriched in EMRA. Some responding clones were detected in pre-infection memory, which suggested that pre-existing cross-reactive memory T cells had joined the SARS-CoV-2 response. The second-wave clones that peaked on day 37 were not confirmed to be SARS-CoV-2 specific. The study included only a couple of mild cases, and larger cohorts that include severe cases with pre-infection samples were judged to be necessary.

Reads for this sample came from an Illumina NovaSeq 6000. TCRalpha and TCRbeta cDNA libraries were built by 5'RACE with constant-segment primers, adding sample barcodes and unique molecular identifiers. Trizol reagent was used to extract RNA from every sample. Libraries were amplified in two PCR steps, with a second sample barcode and Illumina TruSeq adapters added in the second step. Libraries were sequenced on an Illumina NovaSeq with 2 x 150 bp paired-end reads. For the original study's pipeline: The reads were demultiplexed and collapsed into UMI-guided consensus sequences using migec v1.2.7. Using mixcr v2.1.11, UMI consensuses were aligned to TRA and TRB V and J templates and then assembled into clonotypes. A clonotype was counted as expanded or contracted only when both edgeR and NoisET called the clonotype significant, with the noise models trained on biological replicates. For edgeR calls, a false discovery rate-adjusted p below 0.01 and a log2 fold-change threshold of 1 were applied. As an exploratory analysis of dynamics, max-normalized trajectories of the 1000 most abundant clonotypes were examined with PCA combined with hierarchical clustering. The CD4 or CD8 phenotype of responding clones was assigned using the separately sequenced CD4+ and CD8+ repertoires. In TCRdb, the public reads were trimmed at Q25 with fastp and aligned with MiXCR, with productive beta chains retained. Each CDR3 protein gets just one entry, which takes the most common genes and DNA from the rows behind it. The V and J calls come from TCRdb's annotation, not from the publication. Within this sample are about 110,000 distinct CDR3 sequences, with roughly an eighth of them counted one time only. 39% of the sample is held by the ten biggest clonotypes.

The CDR3, cysteine through phenylalanine, is 17 amino acids long. The sequence is cut down to CDR3 DNA, 51 bases in frame from base 1. CDR1 and CDR2 were assigned from the germline V gene as SGHAT and FQNNGV. V is pruned by 1 base and J by 0 bases, leaving 6 bases of the junction without a gene match. Ficoll-Paque density gradient centrifugation was used to isolate PBMCs. This clonotype was detected many times. Its antigen is currently not known. Base qualities are missing; no much larger clone stands one base away. Sequencing was done on a sample of PBMCs or a T cell subset sorted from them (not recorded which). The source is a man aged 18 to 35 who had mild COVID-19 (a few samples of this study predate the infection). The sample titles of this study are shuffled in the database, so cell type and time point are left out; the donor was told from shared clones. The chain uses TRBV11-2 and TRBJ2-5, and TRBD2 matches 9 of the central bases. Here is the DNA: TGTGCCAGCAGCTTAGTACCCGCGGGGGGGTACCAAGAGACCCAGTACTTC. This gives the protein CASSLVPAGGYQETQYF.